These 30 T cell receptor beta chains were all obtained from the same sample, sequenced in a study of Ad26.COV2.S vaccination and SARS-CoV-2 variants. Treatment specified: some 20 received Ad26.COV2.S at low or high dose, single or two shots; 5 received placebo; per-sample allocation not given. All samples were drawn on day 63, counting from the first vaccine or placebo injection. Data came from immunoSEQ multiplex PCR; TCRdb stores just in-frame clones and leaves some out. The sample includes 300,000 to 400,000 clones, roughly 90% of them seen just once. Sequenced here: peripheral blood, sampled in a trial of Ad26.COV2.S vaccine versus placebo. The receptors here all came from a person aged 18-65 years who received the Ad26.COV2.S COVID-19 vaccine or a placebo.

The chain has TRBV4-3 and TRBJ1-1; no clear D. CDR3 length: 15 amino acids. Trimming removed 0 bases at V and 0 bases at J, with 8 bases between. Germline lookup yields CDR1 LGHNA and CDR2 YSLEER. CDR3 region: CASSQERTLNTEAFF. The CDR3 coding sequence is TGCGCCAGCAGCCAAGAACGAACGTTGAACACTGAAGCTTTCTTT.

V and J are TRBV7-8 and TRBJ1-2; D remains ambiguous. Germline V gives CDR1 SGHVS, CDR2 FQNEAQ. The CDR3 is 14 residues long. Trimming removed 7 bases at V and 8 bases at J, with 20 bases between. CDR3 amino acids: CASTTSLGVGGYTF. The CDR3 DNA reads TGTGCCAGCACGACCTCGTTGGGCGTAGGGGGCTACACCTTC.

This chain joins TRBV5-6 and TRBJ1-1; D unclear. Per germline, CDR1 SGHDT and CDR2 YYEEEE. This CDR3 has 12 amino acids. Trimming removed 2 bases from V and 6 bases from J, with 8 bases in between. In DNA, the CDR3 is TGTGCCAGCAGCTTCCAATTCGCTGAAGCTTTCTTT. Protein sequence: CASSFQFAEAFF.

This chain joins TRBV12-3 or TRBV12-4 and TRBJ2-7; D may be TRBD2 (7 bases). The CDR3 is 13 amino acids. V was clipped by 6 bases and J by 6 bases, with 15 bases between them. Here the CDR3 reads CASSPRGAGEQYV. The CDR3 DNA follows: TGTGCCAGCAGCCCCCGGGGGGCCGGCGAGCAGTACGTC.

The V and J genes are TRBV5-6 and TRBJ1-2, with no clear D. This CDR3 contains 15 residues. CDR1 and CDR2 (germline): SGHDT, YYEEEE. Trimming stripped 0 bases from V and 1 base from J, with 10 bases between. The CDR3 protein is CASSLAGTVNYGYTF. CDR3 coding DNA: TGTGCCAGCAGCTTGGCCGGAACAGTTAACTATGGCTACACCTTC.

The chain couples TRBV28 to TRBJ1-3; 8 bases line up with TRBD1. Per germline, CDR1 MDHEN and CDR2 SYDVKM. The CDR3 totals 16 residues. J lost 2 bases, V lost 5 bases, and 8 bases had no gene match. DNA of the CDR3: TGTGCCAGCAGTCCACCGGGACAGGTCGCTGGAAACACCATATATTTT. Amino acids: CASSPPGQVAGNTIYF.

This chain joins TRBV7-2 and TRBJ2-2; the D is unclear. The CDR3 has 14 residues. The germline V gene encodes CDR1 SGHTA and CDR2 FQGNSA. The V end lost 2 bases, the J end lost 4 bases, and 8 bases lay between the germline ends. The CDR3 protein is CASSLRATTGELFF. The CDR3 nucleotides are TGTGCCAGCAGCTTACGGGCGACCACCGGGGAGCTGTTTTTT. Full variable domain (missing parts from reference TRBV7-2 and TRBJ2-2): GAGVSQSPSNKVTEKGKDVELRCDPISGHTALYWYRQSLGQGLEFLIYFQGNSAPDKSGLPSDRFSAERTGGSVSTLTIQRTQQEDSAVYLCASSLRATTGELFFGEGSRLTVL.

The V gene is TRBV4-2, the J gene TRBJ1-5, with TRBD1 identical over 8 bases. CDR1 and CDR2 (germline): LGHNA, YNFKEQ. V was pared by 0 bases and J by 2 bases, with 6 bases of the junction left unmatched. This CDR3 is 17 amino acids long. CDR3 residues: CASSQDFPDRGNQPQHF. In DNA, the CDR3 is TGTGCCAGCAGCCAAGACTTCCCGGACAGGGGCAATCAGCCCCAGCATTTT.

The chain recombines TRBV15 with TRBJ2-7, with TRBD1 matching 7 bases. CDR3 length: 17 amino acids. Losses at the gene ends were 2 bases for V and 0 bases for J; bases not matched to a gene: 10. Germline V gene sequence: CDR1 LNHNV, CDR2 YYDKDF (reference sequence). The CDR3 sequence is CATSRHRGLGLSYEQYV. Written as DNA, the CDR3 is TGTGCCACCAGCAGACACAGGGGTTTAGGTCTCTCCTACGAGCAGTACGTC.

The chain combines TRBV19 with TRBJ2-1, with unresolved D. Germline loops: CDR1 LNHDA, CDR2 SQIVND (reference sequence). The CDR3 is made up of 13 amino acids. The V and J ends lost 7 bases and 6 bases respectively, with 13 bases between them. The CDR3 DNA reads TGTGCCAGTAATCGGCGGAGCTCCAATGAGCAGTTCTTC. This encodes CASNRRSSNEQFF.

The J gene is TRBJ1-2, the V gene TRBV2; D call uncertain. CDR1 and CDR2 (germline): SNHLY, FYNNEI. Trimming removed 4 bases from V and 6 bases from J, with 12 bases in between. This CDR3 is 13 amino acids long. The CDR3 region has the DNA TGTGCCAGCAGTGTCGGACCGAACCATGGCTACACCTTC. Translated, it gives CASSVGPNHGYTF.

This clone was counted a few times. The rearrangement links TRBV6-5 to TRBJ2-2; D not resolved. Trimming shortened V by 0 bases and J by 6 bases, and 8 bases separated the two germline ends. The germline gives CDR1 MNHEY, CDR2 SVGAGI. This CDR3 comprises 14 residues. The CDR3 nucleotides read TGTGCCAGCAGTTACTCGGCAGGACCCGGGGAGCTGTTTTTT. It encodes CASSYSAGPGELFF.

V and J are TRBV7-2 and TRBJ2-1; 12 bases agree with TRBD2. Trimming took 3 bases from V and 2 from J; bases not matched to a gene: 8. Germline V gives CDR1 SGHTA, CDR2 FQGNSA. The CDR3 is 18 residues long. DNA of the CDR3: TGTGCCAGCAGCTTTTCTAGCGGGGGGGCTTTCGCCTACAATGAGCAGTTCTTC. This gives the protein CASSFSSGGAFAYNEQFF.

The V call is TRBV6-5, the J call TRBJ2-5; 11 nucleotides align to TRBD1. The trim removed 4 bases at V and 4 bases at J, leaving 8 bases unmatched. The CDR3 spans 16 residues. The V gene's germline CDR1 is MNHEY and CDR2 SVGAGI. CDR3 nucleotides: TGTGCCAGCAGTTTCTCCGGGACAGGGGGTTTAGAGACCCAGTACTTC. It translates to CASSFSGTGGLETQYF.

V usage is TRBV2 and J usage is TRBJ2-4; weak D call: TRBD2 (6 bases). V lost 6 bases, J lost 6 bases, and 12 bases lay in between. Germline assignment: CDR1 SNHLY and CDR2 FYNNEI. This CDR3 is 13 amino acids long. This chain's CDR3 is CASSPREANIQYF. The CDR3 bases are TGTGCCAGCAGCCCGAGGGAGGCAAACATTCAGTACTTC.

The chain employs TRBV7-3 and TRBJ2-1; D is unresolved. The CDR3 extends over 13 amino acids. V was shortened by 3 bases and J by 0 bases, with 3 bases between the two germline ends. Germline V gene lookup returns CDR1 SGHTA and CDR2 FQGTGA. The CDR3, as DNA: TGTGCCAGCAGCTTTCACTCCTACAATGAGCAGTTCTTC. Translating gives CASSFHSYNEQFF.

The chain is built from TRBV3-1 (or the pseudogene TRBV3-2) and TRBJ2-3; D gene unclear. V lost 1 base and J 3 bases, leaving 5 bases between the germline ends. This CDR3 has 13 amino acids. Germline assignment: CDR1 LGHDT and CDR2 YNNKEL (reference sequence). CDR3 in amino acids: CASSQARTDTQYF. CDR3 bases: TGTGCCAGCAGCCAAGCTAGGACAGATACGCAGTATTTT.

This chain uses TRBV12-3 or TRBV12-4 with TRBJ1-1; TRBD1 is a possible D gene (5 bases). CDR3 size: 13 residues. V lost 6 bases, J lost 11 bases, and 19 bases lay in between. The CDR3: CASRVGTRAAAFF. CDR3 sequence (DNA): TGTGCCAGCAGGGTGGGGACCAGGGCTGCGGCTTTCTTT.

The J gene is TRBJ2-6, the V gene TRBV19, with D hard to call. The ends were cut back, 3 bases at V and 2 bases at J, with 11 bases in the middle. The V gene's germline CDR1 is LNHDA and CDR2 SQIVND (reference sequence). This CDR3 region has 16 residues. The CDR3 DNA reads TGTGCCAGTAGTATCGGGCAGATCACTGGGGCCAACGTCCTGACTTTC. Translating gives CASSIGQITGANVLTF.

The J gene is TRBJ1-2, the V gene TRBV11-2; TRBD1 agrees at 7 bases. Germline V gene sequence: CDR1 SGHAT, CDR2 FQNNGV. The CDR3 sequence is 15 residues long. With 11 bases clipped from V and 2 bases from J, the junction kept 14 bases outside the gene matches. The DNA for the CDR3 is TGTGCCCTATTGAGGGGGACAGTGAACAACTATGGCTACACCTTC. This sequence encodes CALLRGTVNNYGYTF.

The chain combines TRBV9 with TRBJ1-1; D possibly corresponds to TRBD1 (5 bases). V was clipped by 5 bases and J by 1 base, with 12 bases between them. CDR1 and CDR2 (germline): SGDLS, YYNGEE. The CDR3 loop spans 14 amino acids. CDR3 sequence (DNA): TGTGCCAGCAGAGGACACCTTTCGAACACTGAAGCTTTCTTT. Protein product: CASRGHLSNTEAFF.

On this clone: Other DNA sequences in this sample translate to the same CDR3. The chain is built from TRBV27 and TRBJ2-1, with 7 bases aligning to TRBD1. CDR3 length: 13 residues. The germline V gene has CDR1 MNHEY and CDR2 SMNVEV (reference sequence). The V and J ends lost 8 bases and 8 bases, in that order; junction bases with no gene match: 9. CDR3 protein: CASSFLTGDEQFF. The DNA for the CDR3 is TGTGCCAGCTCTTTCCTCACAGGGGATGAGCAGTTCTTC.

This clone was counted a single time. The chain uses TRBV29-1 and TRBJ1-2; the match to TRBD1 covers 7 bases. Germline CDR1 SQVTM, CDR2 ANQGSEA. The CDR3 is 14 residues long. V dropped 6 bases and J dropped 3; count of bases not matched to a gene: 10. CDR3 sequence: CSVKSGTVDYGYTF. As DNA, the CDR3 is TGCAGCGTCAAGTCCGGGACAGTCGACTATGGCTACACCTTC.

The V gene is TRBV9, the J gene TRBJ1-4; D may be TRBD1 (5 bases). The CDR3 is 13 residues long. Germline values: CDR1 SGDLS, CDR2 YYNGEE. The V end was cut by 6 bases, the J end by 8 bases, with 14 bases between. The CDR3 region is CASKGTREEKLFF. The CDR3 DNA is TGTGCCAGCAAAGGGACGAGGGAAGAAAAACTGTTTTTT.

CDR3 in amino acids: CASRFLPGESNEQFF. CDR3 DNA: TGTGCCAGCAGGTTCCTGCCGGGAGAGAGCAATGAGCAGTTCTTC. The gene calls are TRBV27 and TRBJ2-1; possibly TRBD2 for D (6 bases). The CDR3 is 15 residues long. Per germline, CDR1 MNHEY and CDR2 SMNVEV (reference sequence). V was pared by 6 bases and J by 6 bases, with 18 bases between.

The chain couples TRBV27 to TRBJ2-5, with 7 bases that match TRBD1. Per the germline V gene, CDR1 is MNHEY and CDR2 is SMNVEV (reference sequence). The junction had 13 bases not matched to a gene; V was cut back by 4 bases and J by 2 bases. The CDR3 is made up of 17 amino acids. CDR3 amino acids: CASSSSALQGYQETQYF. CDR3 sequence (DNA): TGTGCCAGCAGTTCCTCTGCCTTACAGGGGTATCAAGAGACCCAGTACTTC.

The chain is built from TRBV19 and TRBJ1-5; no reliable D call. The CDR3 is made up of 13 amino acids. V lost 4 bases to trimming and J lost 5 bases, with 9 bases between them. Looked up from germline, CDR1 is LNHDA and CDR2 is SQIVND (reference sequence). As DNA, the CDR3 is TGTGCCAGTAGTACAACAACGGATCAGCCCCAGCATTTT. Translation gives CASSTTTDQPQHF.

The chain has TRBV5-1 and TRBJ2-3, with D possibly called TRBD1 or TRBD2 (5 bases each). The CDR3 is 13 amino acids. Germline CDR1 is SGHRS and CDR2 is YFSETQ. V was clipped by 3 bases and J by 2 bases, with 7 bases between them. CDR3 in amino acids: CASSSGTTDTQYF. CDR3 nucleotide sequence: TGCGCCAGCAGCTCGGGGACCACAGATACGCAGTATTTT.

The gene calls are TRBV7-3 and TRBJ2-1, with D unresolved. The V end was cut by 6 bases, the J end by 10 bases, with 13 bases between. Germline V gene sequence: CDR1 SGHTA, CDR2 FQGTGA. The CDR3 spans 12 residues. CDR3 sequence reads: CASSPNGFEQFF. CDR3 nucleotide sequence: TGTGCCAGCAGTCCAAATGGTTTCGAGCAGTTCTTC.

The V gene is TRBV29-1, the J gene TRBJ1-2; TRBD1 matches 8 bases. J gave up 4 bases and V 7 bases, and 8 bases lay outside the gene matches. The CDR3 is made up of 13 amino acids. The germline V gene has CDR1 SQVTM and CDR2 ANQGSEA. Here the CDR3 DNA reads TGCAGCGCTTCACAGGGGGAAGGCTATGGCTACACCTTC. This sequence encodes CSASQGEGYGYTF. Drawing the rest from reference TRBV29-1 and TRBJ1-2, the complete variable domain is SAVISQKPSRDICQRGTSLTIQCQVDSQVTMMFWYRQQPGQSLTLIATANQGSEATYESGFVIDKFPISRPNLTFSTLTVSNMSPEDSSIYLCSASQGEGYGYTFGSGTRLTVV.